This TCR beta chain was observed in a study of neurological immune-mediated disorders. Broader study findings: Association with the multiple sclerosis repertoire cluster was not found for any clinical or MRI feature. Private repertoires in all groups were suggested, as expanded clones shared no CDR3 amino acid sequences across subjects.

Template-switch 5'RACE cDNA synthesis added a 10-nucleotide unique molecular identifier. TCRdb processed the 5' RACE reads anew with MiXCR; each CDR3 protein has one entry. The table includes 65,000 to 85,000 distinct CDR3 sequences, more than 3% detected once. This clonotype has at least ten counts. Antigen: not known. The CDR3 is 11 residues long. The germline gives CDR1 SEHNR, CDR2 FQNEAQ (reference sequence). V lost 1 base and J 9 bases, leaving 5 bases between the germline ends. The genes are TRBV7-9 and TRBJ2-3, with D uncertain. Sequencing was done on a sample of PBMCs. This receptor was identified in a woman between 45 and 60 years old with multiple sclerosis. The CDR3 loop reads CASSLGKTQYF. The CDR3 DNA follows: TGTGCCAGCAGCTTAGGGAAGACGCAGTATTTT. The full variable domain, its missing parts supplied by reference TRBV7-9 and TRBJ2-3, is DTGVSQNPRHKITKRGQNVTFRCDPISEHNRLYWYRQTLGQGPEFLTYFQNEAQLEKSRLLSDRFSAERPKGSFSTLEIQRTEQGDSAMYLCASSLGKTQYFGPGTRLTVL.